This TCR beta chain was sequenced in a study of CD8+CD57+ T cells in acquired aplastic anemia. It was genomic DNA that served as the template for profiling TCR beta VDJ and CDR3. One entry per CDR3 protein results from TCRdb running MiXCR on the reads. This sample has around 150,000 distinct CDR3 sequences, with roughly 48% found just once. Study conclusions and caveats: Patients had roughly 30 CD8+ CDR3 sequences in common with controls (the shared set). A significant difference in CD8+ Simpson's diversity between patients and controls was not found.

The CDR3 spans 15 residues. V was pared by 6 bases and J by 4 bases, with 18 bases between. The germline V gene has CDR1 LNHDA and CDR2 SQIVND (reference sequence). This clonotype appeared a few times. Its specificity is not known. One base away lies a much larger clone, so this may be a sequencing read error. This chain uses TRBV19 with TRBJ2-5; either TRBD1 or TRBD2 may fit D (5 bases each). The sample consisted of sorted CD4+, CD8+, or CD8+CD57+ T cells (not recorded which) from PBMCs. The clonotype was recovered from a human donor in good health. CDR3 DNA sequence: TGTGCCAGTAGGGCCGGGGCAGGGCTACGAGAGACCCAGTACTTC. Translating gives CASRAGAGLRETQYF.